One and the same sample provided the 21 T cell receptor beta chains below, sequenced in a study of cytomegalovirus exposure and HLA in healthy donors. The PCR made use of 60 Vbeta and 13 Jbeta primers. Data came from immunoSEQ multiplex PCR; TCRdb stores just in-frame clones and leaves some out. Its listing shows about 140,000 clones. Sequencing input: PBMCs. The source of these receptors is a woman aged 18-29 years in good health and CMV-seronegative.

On this clone: Its ends do not fully match the called genes, so a read error is possible. The identical CDR3 is also encoded by other nucleotide sequences in the sample. The CDR3 spells CASSLRLAGGPKLRTDTQYF. The DNA for the CDR3 is TGTGCCAGCAGCCTTAGACTAGCGGGAGGGCCAAAACTTCGGACAGATACACAGTATTTT. This rearrangement joins TRBV27 to TRBJ2-3; 14 positions match TRBD2. The CDR3 consists of 20 residues. Germline CDR1 and CDR2: MNHEY and SMNVEV (reference sequence).

The rearrangement joins TRBV2 to TRBJ2-1, with TRBD2 identical over 8 bases. Germline V gene sequence: CDR1 SNHLY, CDR2 FYNNEI. This CDR3 contains 15 residues. With V trimmed by 7 bases and J by 6 bases, 11 bases remained unmatched. CDR3: CASTLLKAGANEQFF. CDR3 in DNA: TGTGCCAGCACCCTACTAAAAGCGGGAGCCAATGAGCAGTTCTTC.

The chain links TRBV9 to TRBJ2-3; TRBD2 matches at 8 bases. The CDR3 extends over 16 amino acids. Trimming took 0 bases from V and 5 from J; bases not matched to a gene: 8. CDR1 and CDR2 (germline): SGDLS, YYNGEE. CDR3 protein: CASSVDRAGVLDTQYF. The CDR3 DNA reads TGTGCCAGCAGCGTAGATAGAGCGGGAGTGCTAGATACGCAGTATTTT.

V is TRBV2 and J is TRBJ1-5; D call uncertain. The CDR3 runs 14 residues. In germline, CDR1 is SNHLY, CDR2 FYNNEI. V shed 6 bases and J shed 0 bases, with 9 bases lying between them. The CDR3 DNA is TGTGCCAGCAGGGAGGGCTATAGCAATCAGCCCCAGCATTTT. Translation: CASREGYSNQPQHF.

The gene calls are TRBV2 and TRBJ2-1; 8 nucleotides match TRBD1. This CDR3 contains 10 residues. CDR1 is SNHLY, CDR2 FYNNEI, per germline. The CDR3 sequence: CTTGGNEQFF. CDR3 nucleotides: TGTACTACAGGGGGCAATGAGCAGTTCTTC.

The chain combines TRBV5-1 with TRBJ1-1, with TRBD1 as a possible D gene (5 bases). Deletions cut 3 bases from V and 4 bases from J, with 7 bases between. This CDR3 region has 12 residues. Per germline, CDR1 SGHRS and CDR2 YFSETQ. The CDR3 reads CASSWRGTEAFF. The CDR3 DNA follows: TGCGCCAGCAGCTGGAGGGGCACTGAAGCTTTCTTT.

The V call is TRBV27, the J call TRBJ2-5; possibly TRBD2 for D (5 bases). The better agreement between TRBJ2-7 and the DNA end casts doubt on the J call. The CDR3 covers 16 residues. Per germline, CDR1 MNHEY and CDR2 SMNVEV (reference sequence). This CDR3 reads CASSITTTGSIDEQYF. CDR3 bases: TGTGCCAGCAGCATTACGACGACGGGAAGCATTGACGAGCAGTACTTC.

The genes are TRBV9 and TRBJ2-3; the match to TRBD2 covers 9 bases. The CDR3 totals 17 residues. CDR1 is SGDLS, CDR2 YYNGEE, per germline. V shed 5 bases, J shed 4 bases, and the junction held 14 bases outside the gene matches. The CDR3 reads CASSALSGTSIADTQYF. CDR3 nucleotide sequence: TGTGCCAGCAGTGCTCTATCCGGGACTAGCATCGCAGATACGCAGTATTTT.

The J gene is TRBJ2-2, the V gene TRBV29-1; no clear D gene. CDR1 and CDR2 (germline): SQVTM, ANQGSEA. V gave up 4 bases and J gave up 6 bases, with 6 bases separating them. The CDR3 is made up of 11 amino acids. The CDR3, as DNA: TGCAGCGTTGTAGCATCCGGGGAGCTGTTTTTT. Residues: CSVVASGELFF.

V usage is TRBV5-4 and J usage is TRBJ2-2, with 10 nucleotides matching TRBD2. The germline V gene encodes CDR1 SGHNT and CDR2 YYREEE (reference sequence). CDR3 size: 15 residues. V was clipped by 4 bases and J by 5 bases; unmatched bases: 5. The CDR3 sequence is CASSEAGGGTGELFF. In DNA, the CDR3 is TGTGCCAGCAGCGAAGCGGGAGGGGGAACCGGGGAGCTGTTTTTT.

The gene calls are TRBV19 and TRBJ2-5, with TRBD1 matching 9 bases. The CDR3 runs 15 residues. Germline-derived CDR1 and CDR2 are LNHDA and SQIVND (reference sequence). Unmatched junction bases numbered 6, after V lost 5 bases and J lost 2 bases. CDR3 DNA: TGTGCCAGTAGTGACGGACAGGGGATACAAGAGACCCAGTACTTC. Encoded protein: CASSDGQGIQETQYF.

V usage is TRBV5-6 and J usage is TRBJ1-6; D unclear. The CDR3 sequence is 14 residues long. The V end lost 4 bases, the J end lost 10 bases, and 15 bases lay between the germline ends. Germline values: CDR1 SGHDT, CDR2 YYEEEE. The CDR3 nucleotides read TGTGCCAGCAGCCGCGGGCAGATAAAATCACCCCTCCACTTT. Its protein is CASSRGQIKSPLHF.

This rearrangement joins TRBV11-1 to TRBJ2-7, with a possible D match to TRBD1 (6 bases). The germline V gene encodes CDR1 SGHAT and CDR2 FQDESV (reference sequence). The CDR3 totals 13 residues. V lost 5 bases, J lost 2 bases, and 10 bases lay in between. The CDR3: CASSPRDTYEQYV. The DNA of the CDR3 is TGTGCCAGCAGCCCTCGGGACACCTACGAGCAGTACGTC.

The chain's CDR3 is CSGQGGNEQFF. In DNA form, the CDR3 reads TGCAGCGGACAGGGAGGCAATGAGCAGTTCTTC. This chain uses TRBV20-1 with TRBJ2-1, with 8 bases aligning to TRBD1. The germline V gene encodes CDR1 DFQATT and CDR2 SNEGSKA (reference sequence). This CDR3 has 11 amino acids.

The genes are TRBV9 and TRBJ2-2; D is perhaps TRBD2 (5 bases). V lost 0 bases, J lost 4 bases, and 19 bases lay in between. The CDR3 length is 18 residues. Per the germline V gene, CDR1 is SGDLS and CDR2 is YYNGEE. For the CDR3, the DNA is TGTGCCAGCAGCGTAGCTTCAGGTCCGGGATCGGGCACCGGGGAGCTGTTTTTT. It encodes CASSVASGPGSGTGELFF.

This clone is labeled medium-sized based on frequency. J is TRBJ1-3 and V is TRBV30; a weak D match, TRBD1 (6 bases). The CDR3 runs 14 residues. V was trimmed by 0 bases and J by 4 bases, leaving 10 bases between them. Germline loops: CDR1 GTSNPN, CDR2 SVGIG (reference sequence). CDR3 protein: CAWSVWGLGNTIYF. CDR3 coding DNA: TGTGCCTGGAGTGTATGGGGGCTCGGAAACACCATATATTTT.

The chain uses TRBV4-1 and TRBJ1-6; 7 bases fit TRBD1. V trimming: 1 base; J trimming: 14 bases; junction bases outside the gene matches: 8. Germline V gene data show CDR1 as MGHRA and CDR2 as YSYEKL. This CDR3 has 14 amino acids. This chain's CDR3 is CASSQAGTAGSLHF. The CDR3 bases are TGCGCCAGCAGCCAAGCCGGGACAGCCGGATCCCTCCACTTT.

The chain carries TRBV9 and TRBJ2-1; TRBD2 matches 7 bases. The V and J ends lost 0 bases and 6 bases, in that order; junction bases with no gene match: 12. Germline V CDR1 and CDR2: SGDLS, YYNGEE. The CDR3 sequence is 17 residues long. This chain's CDR3 is CASSVGGVWGRANEQFF. CDR3 nucleotides: TGTGCCAGCAGCGTAGGCGGGGTGTGGGGGAGGGCCAATGAGCAGTTCTTC.

The gene calls are TRBV2 and TRBJ1-5, with unresolved D. This CDR3 is built from 13 residues. The V gene lost 4 bases and the J gene lost 6 bases, with 10 bases spanning the gap. Looked up from germline, CDR1 is SNHLY and CDR2 is FYNNEI. The CDR3 DNA reads TGTGCCAGCAGTGGAGTTGGTTTTCAGCCCCAGCATTTT. As protein: CASSGVGFQPQHF.

The rearrangement joins TRBV19 to TRBJ1-2; perhaps TRBD1 as D (5 bases). Trimming took off 5 bases at V and 2 bases at J, with 12 bases between the two ends. Germline V lookup: CDR1 LNHDA, CDR2 SQIVND (reference sequence). The length of the CDR3 is 14 residues. This CDR3 is CASSYLGGNYGYTF. In DNA, the CDR3 is TGTGCCAGTAGTTATCTTGGGGGGAACTATGGCTACACCTTC.

The gene calls are TRBV9 and TRBJ1-4; 11 bases match TRBD1. V lost 4 bases and J lost 7; bases outside the gene matches: 9. CDR1 and CDR2 (germline): SGDLS, YYNGEE. The CDR3 spans 16 residues. The CDR3 spells CASSYRDRGIGEKLFF. CDR3 DNA sequence: TGTGCCAGCAGCTATCGGGACAGGGGGATAGGTGAAAAACTGTTTTTT.